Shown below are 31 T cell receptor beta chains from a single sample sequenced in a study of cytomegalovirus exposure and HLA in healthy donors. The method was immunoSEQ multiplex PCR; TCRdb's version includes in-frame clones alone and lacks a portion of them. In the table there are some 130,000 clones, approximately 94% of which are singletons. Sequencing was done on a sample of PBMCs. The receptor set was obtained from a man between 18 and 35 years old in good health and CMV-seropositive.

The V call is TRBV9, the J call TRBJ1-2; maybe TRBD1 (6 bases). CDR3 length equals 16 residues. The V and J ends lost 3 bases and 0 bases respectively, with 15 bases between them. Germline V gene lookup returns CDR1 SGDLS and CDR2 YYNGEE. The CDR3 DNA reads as TGTGCCAGCAGCGCGGGCAACAGGGCGGCTAACTATGGCTACACCTTC. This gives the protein CASSAGNRAANYGYTF.

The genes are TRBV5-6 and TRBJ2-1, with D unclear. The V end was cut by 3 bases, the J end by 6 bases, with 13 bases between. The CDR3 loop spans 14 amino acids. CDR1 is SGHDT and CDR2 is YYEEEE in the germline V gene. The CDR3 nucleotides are TGTGCCAGCAGCTGGCCTCAGCGTCCCAATGAGCAGTTCTTC. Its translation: CASSWPQRPNEQFF.

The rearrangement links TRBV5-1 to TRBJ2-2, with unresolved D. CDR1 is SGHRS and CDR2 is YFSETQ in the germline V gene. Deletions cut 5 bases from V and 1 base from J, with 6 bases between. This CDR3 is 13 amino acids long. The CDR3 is CASRAENTGELFF. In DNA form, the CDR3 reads TGCGCCAGCAGGGCCGAGAACACCGGGGAGCTGTTTTTT.

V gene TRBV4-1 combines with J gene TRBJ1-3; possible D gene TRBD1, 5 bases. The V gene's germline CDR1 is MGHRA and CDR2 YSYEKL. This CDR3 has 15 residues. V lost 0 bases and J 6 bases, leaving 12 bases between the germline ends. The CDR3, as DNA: TGCGCCAGCAGCCAAGAGGACACACTAATAAACACCATATATTTT. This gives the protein CASSQEDTLINTIYF.

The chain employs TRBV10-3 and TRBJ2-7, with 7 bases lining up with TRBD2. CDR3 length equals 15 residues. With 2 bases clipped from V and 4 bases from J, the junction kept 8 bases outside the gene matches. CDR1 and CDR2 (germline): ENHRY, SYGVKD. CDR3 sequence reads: CAISERSSGAYEQYF. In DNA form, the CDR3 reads TGTGCCATCAGTGAGAGGTCTAGCGGTGCTTACGAGCAGTACTTC.

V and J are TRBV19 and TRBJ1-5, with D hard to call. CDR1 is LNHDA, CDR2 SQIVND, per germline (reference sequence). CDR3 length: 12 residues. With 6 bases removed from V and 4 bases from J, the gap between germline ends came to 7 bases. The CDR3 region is CASRGPNQPQHF. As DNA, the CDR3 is TGTGCCAGTAGGGGCCCAAATCAGCCCCAGCATTTT.

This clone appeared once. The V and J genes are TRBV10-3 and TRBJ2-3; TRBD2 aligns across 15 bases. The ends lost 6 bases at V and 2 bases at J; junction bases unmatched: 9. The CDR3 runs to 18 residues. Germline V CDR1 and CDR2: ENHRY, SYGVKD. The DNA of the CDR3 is TGTGCCATCAGCCCCGGACTAGCGGGAGGGGGGAACACAGATACGCAGTATTTT. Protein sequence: CAISPGLAGGGNTDTQYF.

The CDR3 reads CASSVDGRAVEQFF. The CDR3 DNA reads as TGTGCCAGCAGCGTAGACGGGAGGGCCGTTGAGCAGTTCTTC. The rearrangement links TRBV9 to TRBJ2-1, with TRBD2 matching 8 bases. From germline, CDR1 is SGDLS and CDR2 YYNGEE. Unmatched junction bases numbered 5, after V lost 0 bases and J lost 9 bases. There are 14 residues in the CDR3.

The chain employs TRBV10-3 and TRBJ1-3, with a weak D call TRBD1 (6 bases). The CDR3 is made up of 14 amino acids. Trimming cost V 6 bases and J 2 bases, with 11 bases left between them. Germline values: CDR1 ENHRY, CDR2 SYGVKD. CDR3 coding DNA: TGTGCCATCAGGGAGGACAGCGCTGGAAACACCATATATTTT. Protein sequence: CAIREDSAGNTIYF.

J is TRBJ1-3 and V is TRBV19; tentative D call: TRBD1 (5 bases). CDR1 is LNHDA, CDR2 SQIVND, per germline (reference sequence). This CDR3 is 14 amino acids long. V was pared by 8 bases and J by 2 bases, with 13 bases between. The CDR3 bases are TGTGCCAGTGCCATCACAGGACCTGGAAACACCATATATTTT. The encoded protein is CASAITGPGNTIYF. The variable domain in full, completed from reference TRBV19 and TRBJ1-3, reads DGGITQSPKYLFRKEGQNVTLSCEQNLNHDAMYWYRQDPGQGLRLIYYSQIVNDFQKGDIAEGYSVSREKKESFPLTVTSAQKNPTAFYLCASAITGPGNTIYFGEGSWLTVV.

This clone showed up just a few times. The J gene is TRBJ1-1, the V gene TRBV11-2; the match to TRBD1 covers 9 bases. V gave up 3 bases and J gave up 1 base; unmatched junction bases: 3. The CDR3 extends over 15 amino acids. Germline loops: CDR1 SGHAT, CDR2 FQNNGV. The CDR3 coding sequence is TGTGCCAGCAGCTTGATGGGACAGGGGAACACTGAAGCTTTCTTT. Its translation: CASSLMGQGNTEAFF.

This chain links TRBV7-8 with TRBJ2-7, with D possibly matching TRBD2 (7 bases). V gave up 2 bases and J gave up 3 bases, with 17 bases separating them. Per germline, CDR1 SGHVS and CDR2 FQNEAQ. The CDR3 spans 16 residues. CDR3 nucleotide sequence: TGTGCCAGCAGCTTATTCCAGCCGGGGGGCCGCTACGAGCAGTACTTC. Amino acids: CASSLFQPGGRYEQYF.

In nucleotides, the CDR3 is TGTGCCAGCAGCTTAGGCCACGGGAGGGCCGTGGATGAGCAGTTCTTC. This encodes CASSLGHGRAVDEQFF. The chain employs TRBV7-2 and TRBJ2-1; 8 bases match TRBD2. The CDR3 loop spans 16 amino acids. CDR1 and CDR2 from the germline V gene are SGHTA and FQGNSA. The V segment lost 1 base and the J segment 8 bases; nucleotides outside the gene matches: 10.

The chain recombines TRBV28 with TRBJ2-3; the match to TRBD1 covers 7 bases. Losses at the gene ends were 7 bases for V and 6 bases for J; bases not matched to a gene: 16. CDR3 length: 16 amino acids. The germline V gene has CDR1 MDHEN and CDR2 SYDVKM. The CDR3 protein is CASTLPTGRFSDTQYF. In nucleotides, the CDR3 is TGTGCCAGCACCCTCCCGACAGGGCGGTTCTCGGATACGCAGTATTTT.

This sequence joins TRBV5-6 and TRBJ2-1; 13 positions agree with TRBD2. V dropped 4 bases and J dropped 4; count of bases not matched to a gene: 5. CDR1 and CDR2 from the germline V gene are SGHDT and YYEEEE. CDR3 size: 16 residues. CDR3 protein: CASSRLAGGLYNEQFF. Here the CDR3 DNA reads TGTGCCAGCAGCCGACTAGCGGGAGGACTATACAATGAGCAGTTCTTC.

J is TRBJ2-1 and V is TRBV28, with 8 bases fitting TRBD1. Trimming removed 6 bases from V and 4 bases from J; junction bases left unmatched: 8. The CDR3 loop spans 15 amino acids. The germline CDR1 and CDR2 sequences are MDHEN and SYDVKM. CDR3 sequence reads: CASRKPGQEYNEQFF. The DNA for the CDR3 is TGTGCCAGCAGAAAACCGGGACAGGAATACAATGAGCAGTTCTTC. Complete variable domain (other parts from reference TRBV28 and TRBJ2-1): DVKVTQSSRYLVKRTGEKVFLECVQDMDHENMFWYRQDPGLGLRLIYFSYDVKMKEKGDIPEGYSVSREKKERFSLILESASTNQTSMYLCASRKPGQEYNEQFFGPGTRLTVL.

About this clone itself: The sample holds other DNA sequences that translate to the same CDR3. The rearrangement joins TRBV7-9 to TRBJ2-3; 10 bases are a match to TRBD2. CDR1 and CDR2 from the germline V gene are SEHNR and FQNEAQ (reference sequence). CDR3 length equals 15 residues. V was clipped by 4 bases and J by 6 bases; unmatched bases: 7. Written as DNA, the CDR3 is TGTGCCAGCAGCTCCAGCGGGAGGGCCGTTGATACGCAGTATTTT. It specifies CASSSSGRAVDTQYF. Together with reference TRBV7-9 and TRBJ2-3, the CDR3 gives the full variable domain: DTGVSQNPRHKITKRGQNVTFRCDPISEHNRLYWYRQTLGQGPEFLTYFQNEAQLEKSRLLSDRFSAERPKGSFSTLEIQRTEQGDSAMYLCASSSSGRAVDTQYFGPGTRLTVL.

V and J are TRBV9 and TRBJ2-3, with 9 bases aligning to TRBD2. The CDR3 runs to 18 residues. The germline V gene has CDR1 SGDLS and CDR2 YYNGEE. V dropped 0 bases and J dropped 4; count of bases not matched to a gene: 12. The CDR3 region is CASSVGDRGGRAADTQYF. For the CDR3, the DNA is TGTGCCAGCAGCGTAGGGGATAGGGGCGGGAGGGCCGCAGATACGCAGTATTTT.

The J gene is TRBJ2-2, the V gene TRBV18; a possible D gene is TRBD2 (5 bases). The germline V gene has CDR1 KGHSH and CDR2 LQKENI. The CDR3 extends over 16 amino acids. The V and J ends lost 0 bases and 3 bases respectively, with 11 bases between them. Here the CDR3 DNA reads TGTGCCAGCTCACCACCGACGGGATCCTACACCGGGGAGCTGTTTTTT. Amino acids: CASSPPTGSYTGELFF.

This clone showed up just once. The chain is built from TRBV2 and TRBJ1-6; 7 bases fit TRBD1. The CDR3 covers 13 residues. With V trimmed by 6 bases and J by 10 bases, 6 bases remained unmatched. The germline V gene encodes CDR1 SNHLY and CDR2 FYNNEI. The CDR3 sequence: CASRLTGVSPLHF. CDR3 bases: TGTGCCAGCAGGCTTACAGGGGTCTCACCCCTCCACTTT.

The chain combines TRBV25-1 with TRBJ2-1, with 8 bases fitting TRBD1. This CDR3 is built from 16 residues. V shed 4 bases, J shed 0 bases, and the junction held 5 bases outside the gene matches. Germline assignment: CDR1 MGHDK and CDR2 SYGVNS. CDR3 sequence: CASSAPTGGSYNEQFF. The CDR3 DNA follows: TGTGCCAGCAGTGCCCCCACAGGGGGCTCCTACAATGAGCAGTTCTTC. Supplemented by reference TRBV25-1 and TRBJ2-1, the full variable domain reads EADIYQTPRYLVIGTGKKITLECSQTMGHDKMYWYQQDPGMELHLIHYSYGVNSTEKGDLSSESTVSRIRTEHFPLTLESARPSHTSQYLCASSAPTGGSYNEQFFGPGTRLTVL.

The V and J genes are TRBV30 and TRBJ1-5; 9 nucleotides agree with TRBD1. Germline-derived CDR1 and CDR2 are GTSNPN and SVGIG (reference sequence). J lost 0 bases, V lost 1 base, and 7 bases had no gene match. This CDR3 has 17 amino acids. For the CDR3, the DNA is TGTGCCTGGAGTGACGGGACAGGGTCGGTTAGCAATCAGCCCCAGCATTTT. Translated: CAWSDGTGSVSNQPQHF.

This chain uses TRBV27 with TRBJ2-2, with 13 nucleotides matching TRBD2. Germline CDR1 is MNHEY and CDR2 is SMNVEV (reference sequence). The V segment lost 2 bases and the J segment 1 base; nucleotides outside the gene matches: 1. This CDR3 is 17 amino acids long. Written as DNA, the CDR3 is TGTGCCAGCAGTTTAGGGACTAGCGGGGTGAACACCGGGGAGCTGTTTTTT. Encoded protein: CASSLGTSGVNTGELFF.

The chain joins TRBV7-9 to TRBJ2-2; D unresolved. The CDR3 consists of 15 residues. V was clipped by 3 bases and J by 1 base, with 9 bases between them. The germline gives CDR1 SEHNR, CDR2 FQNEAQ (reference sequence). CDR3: CASSLAKWNTGELFF. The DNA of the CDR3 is TGTGCCAGCAGCTTGGCAAAGTGGAACACCGGGGAGCTGTTTTTT. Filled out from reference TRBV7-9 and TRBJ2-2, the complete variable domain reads DTGVSQNPRHKITKRGQNVTFRCDPISEHNRLYWYRQTLGQGPEFLTYFQNEAQLEKSRLLSDRFSAERPKGSFSTLEIQRTEQGDSAMYLCASSLAKWNTGELFFGEGSRLTVL.

The CDR3 DNA is TGTGCCATCAAGAGACAGGCCACCACAGATACGCAGTATTTT. This codes for CAIKRQATTDTQYF. The genes are TRBV10-3 and TRBJ2-3, with D possibly TRBD1 on 6 matching bases. This CDR3 is 14 amino acids long. The V gene lost 7 bases and the J gene lost 2 bases, with 13 bases spanning the gap. Germline CDR1 and CDR2: ENHRY and SYGVKD.

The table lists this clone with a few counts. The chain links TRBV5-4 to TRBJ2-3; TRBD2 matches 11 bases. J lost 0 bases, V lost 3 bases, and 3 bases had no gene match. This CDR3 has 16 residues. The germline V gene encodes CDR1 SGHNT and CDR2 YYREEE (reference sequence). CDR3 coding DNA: TGTGCCAGCAGCTCAGGACTAGCGGGCAGCACAGATACGCAGTATTTT. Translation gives CASSSGLAGSTDTQYF.

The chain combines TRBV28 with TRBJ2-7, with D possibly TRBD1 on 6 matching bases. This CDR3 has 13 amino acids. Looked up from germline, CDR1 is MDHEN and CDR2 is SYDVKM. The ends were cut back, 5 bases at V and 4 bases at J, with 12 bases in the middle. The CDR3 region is CASSQPDRYEQYF. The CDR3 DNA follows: TGTGCCAGCAGTCAACCGGACAGATACGAGCAGTACTTC.

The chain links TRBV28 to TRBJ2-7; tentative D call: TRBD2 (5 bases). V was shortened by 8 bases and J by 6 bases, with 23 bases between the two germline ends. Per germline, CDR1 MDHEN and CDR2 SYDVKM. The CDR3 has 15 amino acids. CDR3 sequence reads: CASSNPSRLLGEQYF. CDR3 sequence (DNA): TGTGCCAGCTCCAACCCTAGCCGTCTTTTAGGCGAGCAGTACTTC. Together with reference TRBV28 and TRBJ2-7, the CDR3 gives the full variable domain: DVKVTQSSRYLVKRTGEKVFLECVQDMDHENMFWYRQDPGLGLRLIYFSYDVKMKEKGDIPEGYSVSREKKERFSLILESASTNQTSMYLCASSNPSRLLGEQYFGPGTRLTVT.

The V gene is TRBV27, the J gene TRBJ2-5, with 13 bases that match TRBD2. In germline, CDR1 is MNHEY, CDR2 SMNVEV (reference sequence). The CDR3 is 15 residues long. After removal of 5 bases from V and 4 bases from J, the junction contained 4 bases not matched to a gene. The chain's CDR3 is CASSPRTSGRETQYF. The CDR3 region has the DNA TGTGCCAGCAGTCCCCGGACTAGCGGGAGAGAGACCCAGTACTTC.

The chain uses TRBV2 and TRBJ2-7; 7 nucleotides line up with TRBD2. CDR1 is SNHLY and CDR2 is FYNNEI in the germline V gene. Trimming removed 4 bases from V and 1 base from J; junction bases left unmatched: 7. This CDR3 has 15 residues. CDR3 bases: TGTGCCAGCAGTGGGGATAGCGGGCCGTCCTACGAGCAGTACTTC. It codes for CASSGDSGPSYEQYF.

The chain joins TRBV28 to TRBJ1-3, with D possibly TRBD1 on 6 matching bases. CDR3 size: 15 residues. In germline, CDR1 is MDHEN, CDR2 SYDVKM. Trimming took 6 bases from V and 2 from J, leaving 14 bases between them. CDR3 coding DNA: TGTGCCAGCAGAACCCCGACAGGAGCTGGAAACACCATATATTTT. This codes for CASRTPTGAGNTIYF.